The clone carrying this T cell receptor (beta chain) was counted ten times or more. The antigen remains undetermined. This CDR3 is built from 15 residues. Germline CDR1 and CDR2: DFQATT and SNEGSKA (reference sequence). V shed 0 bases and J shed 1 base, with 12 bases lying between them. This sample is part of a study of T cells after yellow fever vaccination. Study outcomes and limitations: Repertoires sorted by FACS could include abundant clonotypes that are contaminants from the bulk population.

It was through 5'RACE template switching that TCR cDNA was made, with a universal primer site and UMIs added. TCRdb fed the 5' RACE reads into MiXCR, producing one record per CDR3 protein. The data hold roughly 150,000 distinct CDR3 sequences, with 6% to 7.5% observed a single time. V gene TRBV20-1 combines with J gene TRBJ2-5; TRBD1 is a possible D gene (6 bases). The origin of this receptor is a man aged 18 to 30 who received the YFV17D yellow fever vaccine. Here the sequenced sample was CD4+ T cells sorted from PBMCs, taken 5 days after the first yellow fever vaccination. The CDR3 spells CSARDIRTAQETQYF. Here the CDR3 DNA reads TGCAGTGCTAGAGACATTAGGACAGCCCAAGAGACCCAGTACTTC.